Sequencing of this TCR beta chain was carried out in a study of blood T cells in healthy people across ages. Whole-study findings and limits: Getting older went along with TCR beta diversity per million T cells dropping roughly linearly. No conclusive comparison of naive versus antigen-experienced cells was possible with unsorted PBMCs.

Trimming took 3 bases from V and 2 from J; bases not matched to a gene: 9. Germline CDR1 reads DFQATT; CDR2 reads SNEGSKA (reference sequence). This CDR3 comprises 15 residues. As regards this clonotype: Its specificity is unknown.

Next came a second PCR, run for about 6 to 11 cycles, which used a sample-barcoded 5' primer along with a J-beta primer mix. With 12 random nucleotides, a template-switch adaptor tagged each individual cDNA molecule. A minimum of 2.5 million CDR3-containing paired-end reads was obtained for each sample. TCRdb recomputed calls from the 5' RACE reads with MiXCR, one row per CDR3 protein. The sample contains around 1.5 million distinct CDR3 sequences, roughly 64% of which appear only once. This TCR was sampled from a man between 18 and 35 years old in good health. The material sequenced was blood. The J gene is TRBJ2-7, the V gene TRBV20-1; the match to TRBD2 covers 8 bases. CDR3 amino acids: CSASDYGGATYEQYF. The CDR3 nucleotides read TGCAGTGCTAGTGACTACGGGGGGGCCACCTACGAGCAGTACTTC.